The rows below give T cell receptor beta chains drawn from one sample of a study of T cells in Graves' hyperthyroidism and ophthalmopathy. One entry per CDR3 protein results from TCRdb running MiXCR on the multiplex PCR reads. The sample has 550,000 to 600,000 distinct CDR3 sequences; about 45% are singletons. The material sequenced was peripheral blood or thyroid tissue (not recorded which). These receptor sequences come from an adult woman with Graves' disease, either hyperthyroidism or ophthalmopathy (not recorded which). Both conserved end residues are part of each CDR3. D genes are given only for firm matches. Only part of the rows carry a size: once, few, many, or a class if the clone is expanded.

abundance	v_gene	d_gene	j_gene	CDR3nt	CDR3aa
-	TRBV29-1	-	TRBJ1-5	TGCAGCGTTGGTAACGGCAATCAGCCCCAGCATTTT	CSVGNGNQPQHF
once	TRBV29-1	-	TRBJ2-6	TGCAGCGTTGAACAGGGGGGAGCGGTTTCTGGGGCCAACGTCCTGACTTTC	CSVEQGGAVSGANVLTF
-	TRBV29-1	TRBD2	TRBJ2-1	TGCAGCGTTCGCGGGAGGCTTGGAGTCAATGAGCAGTTCTTC	CSVRGRLGVNEQFF
many	TRBV20-1	-	TRBJ1-5	TGCAGTGCTAGAGGGGTAGCGGGGGGTGGCAATCAGCCCCAGCATTTT	CSARGVAGGGNQPQHF
-	TRBV5-1	TRBD1	TRBJ2-7	TGCGCCAGCAGAGCCGGGACAGAGGTCGGAGAGCAGTACTTC	CASRAGTEVGEQYF
many	TRBV28	-	TRBJ2-5	TGTGCCAGCAGCGAGGACAGCTGGGAGACCCAGTACTTC	CASSEDSWETQYF
-	TRBV9	TRBD1	TRBJ1-6	TGTGCCGGAGAACAGGGGCTGTCACCCCTCCACTTT	CAGEQGLSPLHF
many	TRBV24-1	-	TRBJ2-7	TGTGCCACCAGTGATGAAAGCAAAGGGACCCACGAGCAGTACTTC	CATSDESKGTHEQYF
few	TRBV29-1	-	TRBJ1-3	TGCAGCGTTGAGCCGGGCTCTGGAAACACCATATATTTT	CSVEPGSGNTIYF
-	TRBV10-3	-	TRBJ1-5	TGTGCCATCAGTGGCCCCCACGCAGAGCCCCAGCATTTT	CAISGPHAEPQHF
-	TRBV7-8	TRBD2	TRBJ2-7	TGTGCCAGCAGCGGGCGGGGGGGTAGGCCCCAGCAGTACTTC	CASSGRGGRPQQYF
-	TRBV25-1	-	TRBJ1-6	TGTGCCAGCTTTAGAAGGGTGTCCTATAATTCACCCCTCCACTTT	CASFRRVSYNSPLHF
-	TRBV10-3	-	TRBJ2-7	TGTGCCATCAGTGGACTCAGGGACTCCTACAATGAGCAGTACTTC	CAISGLRDSYNEQYF
many	TRBV20-1	-	TRBJ2-7	TGCAGTGCTAGTCGGGGCCTCGAGCAGTACTTC	CSASRGLEQYF
-	TRBV20-1	-	TRBJ1-4	TGCAGTGCTAGAGATAATGGCGATCTAGGAAAGGAAAAACTGTTTTTT	CSARDNGDLGKEKLFF
-	TRBV15	-	TRBJ2-6	TGTGCCACCATGGGCAGAACCGACTCTGGGGCCAACGTCCTGACTTTC	CATMGRTDSGANVLTF
-	TRBV20-1	TRBD2	TRBJ2-3	TGCAGTGCTGGCTCTAGCGGGAGGGCGACAGATACGCAGTATTTT	CSAGSSGRATDTQYF
-	TRBV7-8	-	TRBJ2-7	TGTGCCAGCAGCCCCCAGGGGTGGGACCACGAGCAGTACTTC	CASSPQGWDHEQYF
few	TRBV29-1	-	TRBJ1-4	TGCAGCGTTGCGGCGGCGGAAACTAATGAAAAACTGTTTTTT	CSVAAAETNEKLFF
-	TRBV29-1	TRBD2	TRBJ2-7	TGCAGCGCCTCTAGCGGCACCTACGAGCAGTACTTC	CSASSGTYEQYF
-	TRBV10-2	TRBD1	TRBJ2-5	TGCGCCAGCACCCAGACAGGGAGCCCTCAAGAGACCCAGTACTTC	CASTQTGSPQETQYF
-	TRBV11-2	TRBD2	TRBJ2-5	TGTGCCAGCAGCCAGGGACTAGCGGGAGGGTCAGAGACCCAGTACTTC	CASSQGLAGGSETQYF